This TCR beta chain was captured in a study of identifying expanded T cells in peripheral blood. Study-level results: Approximately 1.1 clones differed between technical replicates, versus approximately 17 and 20 over time. Clone count variance between roughly 2-week samples rose with total template count.

TCRdb keeps only in-frame clones here, not all; method: immunoSEQ multiplex PCR. The sample carries under 130,000 clones, around 89% recorded once. As concerns this clone: No antigen is known for it.

Trimming at V came to 3 bases and at J to 4 bases, leaving 10 bases not matched to a gene. This CDR3 has 16 amino acids. The sample consisted of blood. This chain uses TRBV5-3 with TRBJ1-3; 7 bases are shared with TRBD1. TRBV5-3 is an ORF; its function is uncertain. This TCR was recovered from a person aged 18 to 75 in good health. The CDR3 is CARSSTDRVEGNTIYF. Written as DNA, the CDR3 is TGTGCCAGAAGCTCAACCGACAGGGTGGAAGGAAACACCATATATTTT.